Listed below are T cell receptor beta chains from one sample, sequenced in a study of CD8 T cells in Susac syndrome. One entry per CDR3 protein, called by TCRdb with MiXCR from the immunoSEQ multiplex PCR reads. The sample has about 210,000 distinct CDR3 sequences; 94% are singletons. Sequencing input: CD4+ T cells from PBMCs. Receptors were obtained from a human donor with Susac syndrome. The CDR3 runs from the conserved cysteine through the conserved F or W. Fields, in order: CDR3 length, V gene, J gene, D gene, clone size, CDR3 DNA, CDR3 protein. D genes are given only for firm matches. A clone size is listed for some rows: how often the clone was seen (once, few, many), or a class if it is expanded.

14	TRBV5-4	TRBJ2-2	NA	NA	TGTGCCAGCAGCCTAGACCTTCGGAGGGGGGAGCTGTTTTTT	CASSLDLRRGELFF
16	TRBV5-1	TRBJ2-3	TRBD2	NA	TGCGCCAGCAGCCGTCTTAGCGGGGGCCCGCGAGATACGCAGTATTTT	CASSRLSGGPRDTQYF
12	TRBV29-1	TRBJ2-3	NA	few	TGCAGCGTTGATCTTAGCACAGATACGCAGTATTTT	CSVDLSTDTQYF
13	TRBV20-1	TRBJ2-4	NA	NA	TGCAGTGGAGAGGGCCCGATTAGCGGCATTCAGTACTTC	CSGEGPISGIQYF
13	TRBV6-5	TRBJ1-5	NA	NA	TGTGCCAGCAGCCAGACACCCAATCAGCCCCAGCATTTT	CASSQTPNQPQHF
15	TRBV11-2	TRBJ1-2	TRBD1	NA	TGTGCCAGCAGGAAAAGCTCCGGACAGGGGGGAGGCTACACCTTC	CASRKSSGQGGGYTF
13	TRBV12-3/TRBV12-4	TRBJ1-1	NA	NA	TGTGCCAGCAGCCCGAACCAGGGCACTGAAGCTTTCTTT	CASSPNQGTEAFF
12	TRBV30	TRBJ2-7	TRBD2	few	TGTGCCCGGCGGCGGGGGGATGACGAGCAGTACTTC	CARRRGDDEQYF
15	TRBV6-2/TRBV6-3	TRBJ1-6	TRBD1	NA	TGTGCCAGCAGTTACCGACAGGGGTACAATTCACCCCTCCACTTT	CASSYRQGYNSPLHF
17	TRBV9	TRBJ2-3	NA	NA	TGTGCCAGCAGCGTAGACCCCCTCCCAGGGATCACAGATACGCAGTATTTT	CASSVDPLPGITDTQYF
18	TRBV3-1	TRBJ2-1	TRBD1	NA	TGTGCCAGCAGCCCTGGTGCCGCCGGGACAGGGTCCTACAATGAGCAGTTCTTC	CASSPGAAGTGSYNEQFF
12	TRBV7-3	TRBJ1-2	NA	NA	TGTGCCAGCAGCTCAGGGTTAGGCGGCTACACCTTC	CASSSGLGGYTF
16	TRBV6-2/TRBV6-3	TRBJ2-7	NA	once	TGTGCCAGCAGTTACCCCCGACGGGCGAGCTCCTACGAGCAGTACTTC	CASSYPRRASSYEQYF
13	TRBV29-1	TRBJ1-1	TRBD1	NA	TGCAGCGCCGCTCGGGACAGGAACACTGAAGCTTTCTTT	CSAARDRNTEAFF
13	TRBV20-1	TRBJ2-5	TRBD2	NA	TGCAGTGCTCGCCCGGGAGGCCAAGAGACCCAGTACTTC	CSARPGGQETQYF
14	TRBV30	TRBJ2-5	NA	once	TGTGCCTGGAGTGTACATGGTCGAAGCGAGACCCAGTACTTC	CAWSVHGRSETQYF
19	TRBV28	TRBJ2-1	NA	NA	TGTGCCAGCAGTTTACGCAGCTTTGCCGCTACATCCCGTACAAATGAGCAGTTCTTC	CASSLRSFAATSRTNEQFF
13	TRBV7-7	TRBJ2-5	TRBD1	few	TGTGCTAGCAGCCCCGGACAGGGAGAGACCCAGTACTTC	CASSPGQGETQYF
12	TRBV19	TRBJ1-2	NA	NA	TGTGCCAGTCAGGACGCCCACTATGGCTACACCTTC	CASQDAHYGYTF
13	TRBV20-1	TRBJ1-6	NA	NA	TGCAGTGCTATTCGCGGAGTTAATTCACCCCTCCACTTT	CSAIRGVNSPLHF
12	TRBV20-1	TRBJ2-7	NA	NA	TGCAGTGCCCACGGAACAGGGAGCGAGCAGTACTTC	CSAHGTGSEQYF
15	TRBV5-1	TRBJ1-5	NA	NA	TGCGCCAGCAGCTTGTATTCGGGTTCTGGTCAGCCCCAGCATTTT	CASSLYSGSGQPQHF
15	TRBV3-1	TRBJ1-1	TRBD1	NA	TGTGCCAGCAGCCTATGGACAGGGGCAAACACTGAAGCTTTCTTT	CASSLWTGANTEAFF
14	TRBV12-3/TRBV12-4	TRBJ1-1	NA	NA	TGTGCCAGCAGTTTAGCGATGGGGGGAACTGAAGCTTTCTTT	CASSLAMGGTEAFF
12	TRBV20-1	TRBJ2-7	TRBD1	NA	TGCAGTGCTGACCGGACAGGGAACGAGCAGTACTTC	CSADRTGNEQYF
14	TRBV5-6	TRBJ1-5	NA	NA	TGTGCCAGCAATTGGGCGGGGAGCAATCAGCCCCAGCATTTT	CASNWAGSNQPQHF
11	TRBV29-1	TRBJ2-3	NA	NA	TGCAGCGTTAAACTAGCTGATACGCAGTATTTT	CSVKLADTQYF
15	TRBV19	TRBJ1-5	NA	once	TGTGCCACCACGGACAGATCTTATAGCAATCAGCCCCAGCATTTT	CATTDRSYSNQPQHF
14	TRBV7-2	TRBJ1-5	NA	once	TGTGCCAGCAGCCCCAAAGTGGATCGCGCGCCCCAGCATTTT	CASSPKVDRAPQHF
18	TRBV13	TRBJ2-3	TRBD1	NA	TGTGCCAGCAGCCGTCAACTCGGGGGGACAGGGGTAACAGATACGCAGTATTTT	CASSRQLGGTGVTDTQYF
16	TRBV5-4	TRBJ1-6	TRBD1	NA	TGTGCCAGCAGCTCCCCGACAGGGGGTTACAATTCACCCCTCCACTTT	CASSSPTGGYNSPLHF
14	TRBV6-6	TRBJ1-2	NA	NA	TGTGCCAGCAGTTACGTATGGACAGAAGATGGCTACACCTTC	CASSYVWTEDGYTF
14	TRBV9	TRBJ2-1	NA	NA	TGTGCCAGCAGCGTAGATGAAGGGGGCAATGAGCAGTTCTTC	CASSVDEGGNEQFF
15	TRBV20-1	TRBJ2-7	TRBD2	NA	TGCAGTGCTAGTCTAGCGGGGGGCCTCTCCTACGAGCAGTACTTC	CSASLAGGLSYEQYF
15	TRBV20-1	TRBJ2-7	NA	NA	TGCAGTGCTAGACGTCCACTAGCAGAAGGCGGTGAGCAGTACTTC	CSARRPLAEGGEQYF
13	TRBV6-5	TRBJ2-4	NA	NA	TGTGCCAGCGGTCGGGGTATAGCAAACATTCAGTACTTC	CASGRGIANIQYF
14	TRBV19	TRBJ1-1	TRBD1	NA	TGTGCCAGTAAAGACAGGGGAACGAACACTGAAGCTTTCTTT	CASKDRGTNTEAFF